A selection of T cell receptor beta chains follows, all from one sample in a study of blood T cell repertoires in COVID-19. The table came from immunoSEQ multiplex PCR; TCRdb's copy has only in-frame clones and leaves some out. This sample yields tens of thousands of clones, of which about four fifths are seen a single time; roughly 2.7% belongs to the top ten. The sequenced sample consisted of peripheral blood. These receptors were taken from an older woman with acute or convalescent COVID-19. Each CDR3 is given with its conserved first and last residue. Each record gives: D gene, V gene, clone size, J gene, CDR3 DNA, CDR3 protein. The D gene is left open where the match is weak. Clone sizes are given selectively: once, few, many, or a class where the clone is expanded.

.,TRBV7-9,.,TRBJ1-1,TGTGCCAGCAGCTTAGAATTCAGGGGACGGAAGCACCTTAACACTGAAGCTTTCTTT,CASSLEFRGRKHLNTEAFF
.,TRBV9,.,TRBJ1-2,TGTGCCAGCAGCTCACGGGTGGGGGCGGGCGGCTACACCTTC,CASSSRVGAGGYTF
TRBD1,TRBV9,.,TRBJ2-1,TGTGCCAGCAGCACCCGCTTCGGGACAGGGGCTCATGAGCAGTTCTTC,CASSTRFGTGAHEQFF
.,TRBV29-1,.,TRBJ2-3,TGCAGCGTTGAGTTGGCCGGAGTTTATACGCAGTATTTT,CSVELAGVYTQYF
.,TRBV6-1,once,TRBJ1-5,TGTGCCAGCAGTGCTGGGCCACCTTTTTATAGCAATCAGCCCCAGCATTTT,CASSAGPPFYSNQPQHF
TRBD2,TRBV7-3,.,TRBJ2-1,TGTGCCAGCAGCCCACAGCGGGGACTCTACAATGAGCAGTTCTTC,CASSPQRGLYNEQFF
.,TRBV7-9,once,TRBJ1-1,TGTGCCAGCAGCTCCGACAAGAACACTGAAGCTTTCTTT,CASSSDKNTEAFF
TRBD1,TRBV5-1,few,TRBJ1-1,TGCGCCAGCAGCTTGGTAGCAGGGGGTGTGAACACTGAAGCTTTCTTT,CASSLVAGGVNTEAFF
.,TRBV7-9,.,TRBJ2-7,TGTGCCAGCAGCTTAAGAGGCCTAACCTACGAGCAGTACTTC,CASSLRGLTYEQYF
.,TRBV2,.,TRBJ1-1,TGTGCCAGCAGTGTAATGGCGGGTAACACTGAAGCTTTCTTT,CASSVMAGNTEAFF
.,TRBV10-3,once,TRBJ2-7,TGTGCCATCAGTGAGTTAGACGAGCAGTACTTC,CAISELDEQYF
.,TRBV5-6,.,TRBJ1-2,TGTGCCAGCAGACTCTCCAGGGCTGGCTACACCTTC,CASRLSRAGYTF
TRBD1,TRBV27,.,TRBJ1-2,TGTGCCAGCAGTTCAATGGGTGGAGACAGGGGCGACTATGGCTACACCTTC,CASSSMGGDRGDYGYTF
.,TRBV5-6,.,TRBJ2-1,TGTGCCAGCAGCTTCGTCCATGAGCAGTTCTTC,CASSFVHEQFF
.,TRBV5-1,.,TRBJ2-7,TGCGCCAGCAGCTTGGAACTAAACTACGAGCAGTACTTC,CASSLELNYEQYF
TRBD1,TRBV11-3,few,TRBJ1-3,TGTGCCAGCAGCGCGACAGGGTCTGGAAACACCATATATTTT,CASSATGSGNTIYF
TRBD1,TRBV6-1,.,TRBJ1-4,TGTGCCAGCAGTGAACGGCGACAGGGGGCAACAACTAATGAAAAACTGTTTTTT,CASSERRQGATTNEKLFF
.,TRBV11-2,few,TRBJ1-4,TGTGCCAGCAGCAAGCGGGGGCGAGGCCTGGACTTAAAGCTGTTTTTT,CASSKRGRGLDLKLFF
.,TRBV11-3,few,TRBJ2-2,TGTGCCAGCAGCTTGAGGGTGAACACCGGGGAGCTGTTTTTT,CASSLRVNTGELFF
TRBD1,TRBV5-5,.,TRBJ1-2,TGTGCCAGCAACGAGGGACAGGGAAAGGGAGAGACCCGGTTCTATGGCTACACCTTC,CASNEGQGKGETRFYGYTF
.,TRBV3-1/TRBV3-2,.,TRBJ1-2,TGTGCCAGCAGCCAAGAAACCACAGGGTTTAATGGCTACACCTTC,CASSQETTGFNGYTF
.,TRBV24-1,.,TRBJ2-3,TGTGCCACCAGCGGAGTCGCAGATACGCAGTATTTT,CATSGVADTQYF
.,TRBV7-9,.,TRBJ2-7,TGTGCCAGCAGCCCTTCGGGCAGGGCGTCCTCCGAGCAGTACTTC,CASSPSGRASSEQYF
.,TRBV30,.,TRBJ1-5,TGTGCCTGGAGTGGGGGGGGCAATCAGCCCCAGCATTTT,CAWSGGGNQPQHF
.,TRBV19,.,TRBJ1-4,TGTGCCAGTAGAAATACAGGGACGACTAATGAAAAACTGTTTTTT,CASRNTGTTNEKLFF
TRBD2,TRBV11-1,.,TRBJ2-7,TGTGCCAGCAGCTTCGCTCTAGCGGACTACGAGCAGTACTTC,CASSFALADYEQYF
.,TRBV10-3,few,TRBJ2-5,TGTGCCATCAGGGCTAGTGCGGGGAAAGAGACCCAGTACTTC,CAIRASAGKETQYF
TRBD1,TRBV2,.,TRBJ1-2,TGTGCCAGCAGTGGGAGACAGGGGGCGAAGGGCTACACCTTC,CASSGRQGAKGYTF
TRBD1,TRBV14,few,TRBJ1-2,TGTGCCAGCAGCCGGACAGGGCGAAGGATCTATGGCTACACCTTC,CASSRTGRRIYGYTF
.,TRBV7-2,.,TRBJ1-6,TGTGCCAGCAGCTTCCAGAGACACAATTCACCCCTCCACTTT,CASSFQRHNSPLHF
.,TRBV4-1,once,TRBJ2-1,TGCGCCAGCAGCCAAGAGACACAACTAGCCGTGGGTGAGCAGTTCTTC,CASSQETQLAVGEQFF
.,TRBV9,.,TRBJ2-1,TGTGCCAGCAGCCCGTTACAGAGTAATGAGCAGTTCTTC,CASSPLQSNEQFF
.,TRBV21-1,.,TRBJ2-7,TGTGCCAGCAGCAAATTGAGGGACAGGGGGAGCTACGAGCAGTACTTC,CASSKLRDRGSYEQYF
TRBD2,TRBV5-1,.,TRBJ2-1,TGCGCCACCTCTAGCGGGACTACCTACAATGAGCAGTTCTTC,CATSSGTTYNEQFF
.,TRBV5-1,.,TRBJ2-1,TGCGCCAGCAGCTTGGGCGGGGAATACAATGAGCAGTTCTTC,CASSLGGEYNEQFF